This TCR beta chain was recorded in a study of T cell responses to AZD1222 COVID-19 vaccine. Study information: Analysis merged second doses at about 4 or about 12 weeks.

Study-level results: Just six AZD1222 recipients tested seropositive at baseline. After the peak T cell response, and only then, were repertoires sampled. Targeting of unmutated variant regions was reportedly seen in nearly half of spike-specific TCRs.

CDR1 LNHDA and CDR2 SQIVND come from the germline V gene (reference sequence). With 4 bases removed from V and 7 bases from J, the gap between germline ends came to 17 bases. The CDR3 has 16 residues. As for this clone: What it binds is not known.

Method: immunoSEQ multiplex PCR; TCRdb's copy keeps in-frame clones and lacks some. The table includes approximately 90,000 clones, roughly 92% detected once. This clonotype was obtained from an adult in good health. The chain combines TRBV19 with TRBJ1-6; D gene ambiguous. The source material was peripheral blood, sampled on day 0 of AZD1222 vaccination. Written as DNA, the CDR3 is TGTGCCAGTAGTACCACGAGCAGGACCCGCAATTCACCCCTCCACTTT. Amino acids: CASSTTSRTRNSPLHF.